One sample yielded the 15 T cell receptor beta chains listed below, sequenced in a study of T cells in Graves' hyperthyroidism and ophthalmopathy. RNA transcripts provided the source from which TCR beta CDR3 regions were amplified. A set of HTBI primers served as the primers for a first-round RT-PCR of the TCR CDR3. TCRdb re-called the multiplex PCR reads with MiXCR, one entry per CDR3 protein. Here the sample spans 400,000 to 500,000 distinct CDR3 sequences, roughly 14% being singletons. The source material was blood. These receptors came from a man between 18 and 35 years old with Graves' ophthalmopathy.

This clonotype was seen more than once but under ten times. The chain employs TRBV20-1 and TRBJ2-5; 7 positions agree with TRBD1. The J segment lost 4 bases and the V segment lost 5 bases, leaving 13 bases of the junction unmatched. CDR1 and CDR2 from the germline V gene are DFQATT and SNEGSKA (reference sequence). This CDR3 region has 15 residues. The CDR3 region has the DNA TGCAGTGCTTCCCCCCGGACAGGATTGGTAGAGACCCAGTACTTC. It translates to CSASPRTGLVETQYF.

This clonotype occurred many times. This sequence joins TRBV3-1 and TRBJ1-1; 8 nucleotides align to TRBD1. Germline values: CDR1 LGHDT, CDR2 YNNKEL (reference sequence). J lost 8 bases, V lost 3 bases, and 11 bases had no gene match. CDR3 length: 15 residues. The CDR3 reads CASSHTGRGPAEAFF. DNA of the CDR3: TGTGCCAGCAGCCATACGGGCAGGGGGCCAGCGGAAGCTTTCTTT.

This clonotype was detected ten times or more. The chain recombines TRBV7-9 with TRBJ2-7, with 11 bases that match TRBD2. The V gene end was trimmed by 2 bases and the J gene end by 6 bases; junction bases not matched to a gene: 0. CDR1 and CDR2 from the germline V gene are SEHNR and FQNEAQ (reference sequence). This CDR3 is 13 amino acids long. The CDR3 sequence is CASSLTSGGEQYF. CDR3 coding DNA: TGTGCCAGCAGCTTAACTAGCGGGGGCGAGCAGTACTTC.

J is TRBJ1-6 and V is TRBV9; D ambiguous. This CDR3 has 16 residues. CDR1 SGDLS and CDR2 YYNGEE come from the germline V gene. V was trimmed by 0 bases and J by 5 bases, leaving 12 bases between them. The DNA for the CDR3 is TGTGCCAGCAGCGTAGGAGGCCAATTGGATAATTCACCCCTCCACTTT. Its translation is CASSVGGQLDNSPLHF.

In its sample, this clonotype was seen a few times. The chain has TRBV12-3 or TRBV12-4 and TRBJ1-2; 7 bases are shared with TRBD1. The CDR3 is made up of 12 amino acids. V shed 2 bases and J 7 bases; nucleotides not matched to a gene: 1. The CDR3 coding sequence is TGTGCCAGCAGTTTACACAGGGGTGGCTACACCTTC. Protein sequence: CASSLHRGGYTF.

This clonotype came up many times. This chain joins TRBV6-1 and TRBJ2-2; 11 nucleotides agree with TRBD2. The CDR3 consists of 17 residues. Germline values: CDR1 MNHNS, CDR2 SASEGT. V lost 3 bases to trimming and J lost 3 bases; unmatched junction nucleotides: 6. CDR3 loop: CASSDTGTSGYTGELFF. The CDR3 DNA sequence: TGTGCCAGCAGTGATACCGGGACTAGCGGTTACACCGGGGAGCTGTTTTTT.

This clonotype came up many times. The chain combines TRBV12-3 or TRBV12-4 with TRBJ2-3; 9 nucleotides match TRBD2. V gave up 8 bases and J gave up 0 bases; unmatched junction bases: 3. This CDR3 comprises 14 residues. The CDR3 nucleotides are TGTGCCAGCCGCGGGGGGGCTAGCACAGATACGCAGTATTTT. Translating gives CASRGGASTDTQYF.

The table lists this clonotype with many counts. V usage is TRBV12-5 and J usage is TRBJ2-7; maybe TRBD1 (5 bases). The CDR3 spans 13 residues. V was clipped by 1 base and J by 2 bases, with 6 bases between them. Germline V gives CDR1 LGHNT, CDR2 FRNRAP. CDR3 in amino acids: CASGLGGPYEQYF. CDR3 DNA: TGTGCTAGTGGTTTGGGGGGCCCCTACGAGCAGTACTTC.

This clonotype was seen a few times. This chain's CDR3 is CASSYSTGDSSYEQYF. CDR3 coding DNA: TGTGCCAGCAGTTACTCGACGGGGGACAGCTCCTACGAGCAGTACTTC. The chain couples TRBV6-5 to TRBJ2-7, with a possible D match to TRBD1 (7 bases). CDR3 length: 16 amino acids. Looked up from germline, CDR1 is MNHEY and CDR2 is SVGAGI. V was pared by 0 bases and J by 0 bases, with 12 bases between.

This clonotype showed up many times. The rearrangement links TRBV11-1 to TRBJ2-1, with D possibly TRBD2 on 5 matching bases. CDR1 and CDR2 from the germline V gene are SGHAT and FQDESV (reference sequence). With 3 bases removed from V and 10 bases from J, the gap between germline ends came to 19 bases. The CDR3 runs 15 residues. CDR3 sequence (DNA): TGTGCCAGCAGCTTGAACCGGGATATAATTAGGGAGCAGTTCTTC. Amino acid sequence: CASSLNRDIIREQFF.

The sample holds a few counts of this clonotype. The chain is built from TRBV5-4 and TRBJ2-7, with D hard to call. Germline V CDR1 and CDR2: SGHNT, YYREEE (reference sequence). The CDR3 has 14 residues. The V and J ends lost 4 bases and 0 bases respectively, with 11 bases between them. The CDR3 sequence is CASSARLGSYEQYF. DNA of the CDR3: TGTGCCAGCAGCGCCCGCCTGGGCTCCTACGAGCAGTACTTC.

This sequence joins TRBV3-1 and TRBJ2-5; 13 positions match TRBD2. The germline V gene has CDR1 LGHDT and CDR2 YNNKEL (reference sequence). V trimming: 4 bases; J trimming: 7 bases; junction bases outside the gene matches: 6. The CDR3 covers 15 residues. CDR3 residues: CASSRTSGGDRTQYF. CDR3 coding DNA: TGTGCCAGCAGCCGAACTAGCGGGGGGGACCGGACCCAGTACTTC.

This clonotype was counted ten times or more. V gene TRBV4-1 combines with J gene TRBJ1-2; no definite D call. Germline V gene lookup returns CDR1 MGHRA and CDR2 YSYEKL. V lost 1 base and J lost 8, with 5 bases in between. The CDR3 has 11 amino acids. CDR3 DNA sequence: TGCGCCAGCAGCCAAGGCAGGGGCTACACCTTC. Amino acid sequence: CASSQGRGYTF.

At least ten counts were recorded for this clonotype. V and J are TRBV27 and TRBJ1-1; no reliable D call. The CDR3 runs 14 residues. V lost 2 bases and J 0 bases, leaving 7 bases between the germline ends. In germline, CDR1 is MNHEY, CDR2 SMNVEV (reference sequence). CDR3 DNA: TGTGCCAGCAGTTTAACGAAGGTGAACACTGAAGCTTTCTTT. Protein product: CASSLTKVNTEAFF.

This clonotype has a handful of counts. This chain uses TRBV28 with TRBJ2-7; a possible D gene is TRBD2 (5 bases). The V gene lost 9 bases and the J gene lost 6 bases, with 18 bases spanning the gap. The germline V gene has CDR1 MDHEN and CDR2 SYDVKM. The CDR3 totals 13 residues. Here the CDR3 reads CASGETLEAEQYF. For the CDR3, the DNA is TGTGCCAGTGGGGAGACTCTAGAAGCCGAGCAGTACTTC.